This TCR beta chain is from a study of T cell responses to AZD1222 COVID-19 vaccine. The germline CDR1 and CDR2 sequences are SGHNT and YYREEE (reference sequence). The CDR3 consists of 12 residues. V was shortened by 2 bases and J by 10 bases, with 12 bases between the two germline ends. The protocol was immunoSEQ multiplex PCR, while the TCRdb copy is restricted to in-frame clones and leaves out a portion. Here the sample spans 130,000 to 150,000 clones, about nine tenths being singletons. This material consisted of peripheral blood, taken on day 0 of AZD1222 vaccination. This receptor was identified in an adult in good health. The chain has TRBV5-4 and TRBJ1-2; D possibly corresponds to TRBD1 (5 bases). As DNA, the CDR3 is TGTGCCAGCAGCTTAACCCGCAGGGACTACACCTTC. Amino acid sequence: CASSLTRRDYTF.